These 6 T cell receptor beta chains originate from one sample sequenced in a study of control samples from healthy donors and cancer patients. Profiling relied on immunoSEQ multiplex PCR, and the TCRdb table lists in-frame clones only, not all of them. The sample includes about 150,000 clones, approximately 94% seen only once; the top ten take 5.7%. The specimen was blood. The source of these receptors is a man in his forties in good health.

This clone showed up just once. The chain joins TRBV6-5 to TRBJ2-1; TRBD1 agrees at 10 bases. The V gene's germline CDR1 is MNHEY and CDR2 SVGAGI. The V and J ends lost 5 bases and 2 bases, in that order; junction bases with no gene match: 3. This CDR3 has 15 residues. Written as DNA, the CDR3 is TGTGCCAGCAGTCGGGACAGGGGCCCCTACAATGAGCAGTTCTTC. Translation: CASSRDRGPYNEQFF.

V gene TRBV18 combines with J gene TRBJ2-3; TRBD1 is a possible D gene (6 bases). Trimming took 6 bases from V and 6 from J, leaving 19 bases between them. Germline CDR1 KGHSH, CDR2 LQKENI. The CDR3 spans 15 residues. CDR3 in amino acids: CASSLTRGASDTQYF. The DNA of the CDR3 is TGTGCCAGCTCCCTAACCAGGGGTGCTTCGGATACGCAGTATTTT.

This rearrangement joins TRBV7-9 to TRBJ1-1; perhaps TRBD1 as D (6 bases). The CDR3 length is 12 residues. CDR1 SEHNR and CDR2 FQNEAQ come from the germline V gene (reference sequence). The V gene lost 6 bases and the J gene lost 8 bases, with 13 bases spanning the gap. The CDR3 DNA reads TGTGCCAGCAGGGATCCGGGACAAGAAGCTTTCTTT. It codes for CASRDPGQEAFF.

The CDR3 is CASSESLHQGANTGELFF. CDR3 coding DNA: TGTGCCAGCAGTGAATCCTTGCACCAGGGGGCTAACACCGGGGAGCTGTTTTTT. The chain has TRBV25-1 and TRBJ2-2, with 8 bases matching TRBD1. CDR3 size: 18 residues. Trimming cost V 1 base and J 2 bases; bases outside gene matches: 9. The germline gives CDR1 MGHDK, CDR2 SYGVNS.

V usage is TRBV28 and J usage is TRBJ1-2; 12 positions match TRBD1. The CDR3 consists of 15 residues. The V gene end was trimmed by 3 bases and the J gene end by 6 bases; junction bases not matched to a gene: 5. Germline CDR1 is MDHEN and CDR2 is SYDVKM. In DNA form, the CDR3 reads TGTGCCAGCAGTTTTCGGGGACAGGGGGCTGATGGCTACACCTTC. It codes for CASSFRGQGADGYTF.

J is TRBJ1-5 and V is TRBV24-1; D is unresolved. V lost 2 bases, J lost 5 bases, and 6 bases lay in between. Germline CDR1 and CDR2: KGHDR and SFDVKD. CDR3 length equals 13 residues. In nucleotides, the CDR3 is TGTGCCACCAGTGATTCTGGGTATCAGCCCCAGCATTTT. Protein: CATSDSGYQPQHF.